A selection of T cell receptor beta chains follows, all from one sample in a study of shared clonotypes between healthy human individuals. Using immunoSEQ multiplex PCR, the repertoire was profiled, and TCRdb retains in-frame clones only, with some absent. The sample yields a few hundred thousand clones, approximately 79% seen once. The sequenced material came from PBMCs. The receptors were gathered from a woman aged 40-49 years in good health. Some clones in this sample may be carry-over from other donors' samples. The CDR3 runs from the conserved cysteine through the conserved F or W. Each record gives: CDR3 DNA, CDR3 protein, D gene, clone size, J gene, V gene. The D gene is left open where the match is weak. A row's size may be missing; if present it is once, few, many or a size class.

TGTGCCAGCAGTTTCGGACAGGGGAACTATGGCTACACCTTC | CASSFGQGNYGYTF | TRBD1 | - | TRBJ1-2 | TRBV7-9
TGTGCCAGTAGTATAGGGGCAGGGGAGTCTGGGGCCAACGTCCTGACTTTC | CASSIGAGESGANVLTF | - | - | TRBJ2-6 | TRBV19
TGTGCCATCAGTGAGACTAGCGGGAGGGATCTTAAGTACGAGCAGTACTTC | CAISETSGRDLKYEQYF | TRBD2 | - | TRBJ2-7 | TRBV10-3
TGTGCCAGCAGCGGGACTCAATGGTCCGGGGAGCTGTTTTTT | CASSGTQWSGELFF | - | - | TRBJ2-2 | TRBV21-1
TGTGCCAGCAGTGAAAAGGAAGGGAATAGCGCCGACTCCTACAATGAGCAGTTCTTC | CASSEKEGNSADSYNEQFF | - | - | TRBJ2-1 | TRBV2
TGTGCCAGCAGTTACTCGAACAACGGTCCTTACAATGAGCAGTTCTTC | CASSYSNNGPYNEQFF | - | - | TRBJ2-1 | TRBV6-5
TGTGCCAGCAGTGGACCTGGGGGGCCCTACGAGCAGTACTTC | CASSGPGGPYEQYF | - | - | TRBJ2-7 | TRBV28
TGTGCCAGCAGCTCTGGGGGAGCGGGAGGGCCTGGAGAGACCCAGTACTTC | CASSSGGAGGPGETQYF | TRBD2 | - | TRBJ2-5 | TRBV5-4
TGTGCCAGCAGTTACACGGACGCCTACAATGAGCAGTTCTTC | CASSYTDAYNEQFF | - | - | TRBJ2-1 | TRBV5-6
TGTGCCAGCAGCTTAACAGGGTCCGAGCAGTACTTC | CASSLTGSEQYF | - | - | TRBJ2-7 | TRBV7-3
TGTGCCAGCTCACCACCGGGCAGGGGCCACACAGATACGCAGTATTTT | CASSPPGRGHTDTQYF | - | many | TRBJ2-3 | TRBV18
TGTGCCAGCCGGACTAGCGGGAAGTATACGCAGTATTTT | CASRTSGKYTQYF | TRBD2 | - | TRBJ2-3 | TRBV27
TGTGCCAGCAGCTTGTCAGGCCAATACGAGCAGTACTTC | CASSLSGQYEQYF | - | - | TRBJ2-7 | TRBV5-5
TGTGCCAGCAGCTTAGGCCGAAGACCCGCCGAAAAACTGTTTTTT | CASSLGRRPAEKLFF | - | - | TRBJ1-4 | TRBV11-2
TGTGCCAGCAGCCCCTCCGAGGGGACGGAGTACTTC | CASSPSEGTEYF | - | - | TRBJ2-7 | TRBV7-9
TGTGCCAGCAGGCAGGTGTCTAGGGAGACCCAGTACTTC | CASRQVSRETQYF | - | - | TRBJ2-5 | TRBV6-5
TGTGCCAGCAGCTTAAGGAGCGCGGCTTACAATGAGCAGTTCTTC | CASSLRSAAYNEQFF | - | - | TRBJ2-1 | TRBV11-1
TGTGCCAGCAGCCCGGGACTGTCATGGGGGTCAGATACGCAGTATTTT | CASSPGLSWGSDTQYF | - | - | TRBJ2-3 | TRBV7-2
TGCGCCAGCAGCCAAGATCCGGCCGAAGACAATGAGCAGTTCTTC | CASSQDPAEDNEQFF | - | once | TRBJ2-1 | TRBV4-1
TGTGCCAGCAGTAGTCCGGGACAGGGGGTCAATCAGCCCCAGCATTTT | CASSSPGQGVNQPQHF | TRBD1 | - | TRBJ1-5 | TRBV28
TGTGCCAGCTCACCACCCCGGCCGAGCACTGAAGCTTTCTTT | CASSPPRPSTEAFF | - | - | TRBJ1-1 | TRBV18
TGTGCCAGCAGCCCCCACCCGGACGAGCGGCCCAATGAGCAGTTCTTC | CASSPHPDERPNEQFF | - | - | TRBJ2-1 | TRBV7-7
TGTGCCAGCAGCTTGGCCCAAGGCCCTTTAGGCAATGAGCAGTTCTTC | CASSLAQGPLGNEQFF | - | - | TRBJ2-1 | TRBV5-4
TGTGCCAGCAGTGAACGGAGGGGAGTTGGGACCCAGTACTTC | CASSERRGVGTQYF | - | few | TRBJ2-5 | TRBV6-1
TGTGCCAGCAGTAAAACTGGGACAGGCTTTGCCAAAAACATTCAGTACTTC | CASSKTGTGFAKNIQYF | TRBD1 | once | TRBJ2-4 | TRBV28
TGTGCCAGCAGCTTACTGGTTTGGACCCTACCCTCCTACAATGAGCAGTTCTTC | CASSLLVWTLPSYNEQFF | - | - | TRBJ2-1 | TRBV7-9
TGTGCCAGTAGTATCGGACAGGGCTATGGCTACACCTTC | CASSIGQGYGYTF | TRBD1 | - | TRBJ1-2 | TRBV19
TGTGCCAGCAGTGGCCACAGGGGAATGGAGACCCAGTACTTC | CASSGHRGMETQYF | TRBD1 | - | TRBJ2-5 | TRBV6-1
TGTGCCAGTAGTCCCCAAACAGGGGGCACTCAGTTCTTC | CASSPQTGGTQFF | TRBD1 | - | TRBJ2-1 | TRBV19
TGTGCCAGTAGTGAAGGATCTGACTACGAGCAGTACTTC | CASSEGSDYEQYF | - | - | TRBJ2-7 | TRBV19
TGCGCCAGCAGTGAATCGGGGGTTACCTACGAGCAGTACTTC | CASSESGVTYEQYF | - | - | TRBJ2-7 | TRBV10-1
TGTGCCAGCAGCTCGGGACTAGCGGCCTCCTACGAGCAGTACTTC | CASSSGLAASYEQYF | TRBD2 | - | TRBJ2-7 | TRBV28